A single sample gave rise to the 27 T cell receptor beta chains below, sequenced in a study of cytomegalovirus exposure and HLA in healthy donors. 13 Jbeta primers and 60 Vbeta primers were used for the PCR. Generated by immunoSEQ multiplex PCR, the TCRdb table keeps only in-frame clones and is missing some. Here the sample table reports approximately 150,000 clones. The material sequenced was PBMCs. Source of these receptors: a woman aged 40 to 55 in good health and CMV-seronegative.

This chain links TRBV5-4 with TRBJ2-7, with D tentatively TRBD1 (5 bases). This CDR3 comprises 13 residues. Trimming shortened V by 1 base and J by 5 bases, and 10 bases separated the two germline ends. CDR1 is SGHNT, CDR2 YYREEE, per germline (reference sequence). The CDR3 bases are TGTGCCAGCAGCTTGTATCAGGGCGACGAGCAGTACGTC. Translated: CASSLYQGDEQYV.

The V gene is TRBV5-1, the J gene TRBJ2-4; 13 bases fit TRBD2. The ends lost 4 bases at V and 8 bases at J; junction bases unmatched: 15. Germline V lookup: CDR1 SGHRS, CDR2 YFSETQ. The CDR3 has 18 residues. CDR3 in amino acids: CASSNGLAGVTTRDIQYF. In DNA form, the CDR3 reads TGCGCCAGCAGCAACGGACTAGCGGGGGTGACTACCCGGGACATTCAGTACTTC.

The chain uses TRBV6-5 and TRBJ1-1; 9 nucleotides line up with TRBD1. V shed 2 bases, J shed 11 bases, and the junction held 9 bases outside the gene matches. The CDR3 has 14 residues. Germline values: CDR1 MNHEY, CDR2 SVGAGI. DNA of the CDR3: TGTGCCAGCAGTTACGGGACAGGGTCCCGGTTTGCTTTCTTT. Residues: CASSYGTGSRFAFF.

The genes are TRBV7-2 and TRBJ2-1; D might be TRBD2 (6 bases). This CDR3 is 14 amino acids long. Looked up from germline, CDR1 is SGHTA and CDR2 is FQGNSA. V lost 1 base, J lost 10 bases, and 14 bases lay in between. CDR3 coding DNA: TGTGCCAGCAGCTTAGGACACCAGAGCGGGGAGCAGTTCTTC. This codes for CASSLGHQSGEQFF.

V is TRBV9 and J is TRBJ2-3; TRBD2 matches at 7 bases. V shed 0 bases and J 5 bases; nucleotides not matched to a gene: 3. The CDR3 has 14 residues. The V gene's germline CDR1 is SGDLS and CDR2 YYNGEE. CDR3 amino acids: CASSVASGVDTQYF. CDR3 coding DNA: TGTGCCAGCAGCGTAGCAAGCGGGGTAGATACGCAGTATTTT.

The chain's CDR3 is CASSPFSGRDTQYF. DNA of the CDR3: TGTGCCAGCAGCCCATTTAGCGGCCGAGATACGCAGTATTTT. The J gene is TRBJ2-3, the V gene TRBV6-6, with D possibly TRBD2 on 6 matching bases. The CDR3 totals 14 residues. V was cut by 6 bases and J by 5 bases, with 15 bases left in between. CDR1 is MNHNY, CDR2 SVGAGI, per germline (reference sequence).

V and J are TRBV6-5 and TRBJ1-1; D unclear. The CDR3 is 13 amino acids. Trimming stripped 0 bases from V and 9 bases from J, with 11 bases between. Germline CDR1 MNHEY, CDR2 SVGAGI. The CDR3 protein is CASSYSGRGQAFF. In nucleotides, the CDR3 is TGTGCCAGCAGTTACTCGGGGAGAGGGCAAGCTTTCTTT.

The chain couples TRBV10-3 to TRBJ2-3, with D perhaps matching TRBD2 (6 bases). Deletions cut 6 bases from V and 2 bases from J, with 18 bases between. In germline, CDR1 is ENHRY, CDR2 SYGVKD. This CDR3 comprises 16 residues. The CDR3 loop is CAIRPTGTGYTDTQYF. The DNA of the CDR3 is TGTGCCATCAGGCCTACCGGGACTGGATACACAGATACGCAGTATTTT.

The V call is TRBV9, the J call TRBJ2-5; D may be TRBD2 (6 bases). CDR3 length equals 15 residues. CDR1 is SGDLS and CDR2 is YYNGEE in the germline V gene. Trimming took 4 bases from V and 1 from J, leaving 14 bases between them. The CDR3 DNA sequence: TGTGCCAGCAGCCCCAAAGGGACTGGCCAAGAGACCCAGTACTTC. The encoded protein is CASSPKGTGQETQYF.

The chain recombines TRBV6-5 with TRBJ1-1; 7 nucleotides match TRBD1. V dropped 8 bases and J dropped 0; count of bases not matched to a gene: 9. The CDR3 covers 15 residues. CDR1 and CDR2 (germline): MNHEY, SVGAGI. CDR3 region: CASQAEGAMNTEAFF. The CDR3 region has the DNA TGTGCCAGCCAGGCGGAGGGGGCGATGAACACTGAAGCTTTCTTT.

The chain recombines TRBV6-1 with TRBJ1-1; D ambiguous. Germline V gene data show CDR1 as MNHNS and CDR2 as SASEGT. The CDR3 is 17 residues long. V lost 4 bases and J lost 0, with 18 bases in between. CDR3 sequence reads: CASSGRGGLNLNTEAFF. The CDR3 DNA reads as TGTGCCAGCAGTGGCCGGGGAGGGCTTAATCTGAACACTGAAGCTTTCTTT.

This sequence joins TRBV10-1 and TRBJ1-2; TRBD1 aligns across 9 bases. The CDR3 is 15 residues long. The trim removed 0 bases at V and 5 bases at J, leaving 4 bases unmatched. Germline-derived CDR1 and CDR2 are WNHNN and SYGVQD (reference sequence). CDR3 residues: CASSESGQGYYGYTF. The CDR3 region has the DNA TGCGCCAGCAGTGAGTCGGGACAGGGTTATTATGGCTACACCTTC.

This chain uses TRBV28 with TRBJ2-2; TRBD1 aligns across 7 bases. Germline loops: CDR1 MDHEN, CDR2 SYDVKM. V trimming: 5 bases; J trimming: 5 bases; junction bases outside the gene matches: 8. The CDR3 has 15 amino acids. The CDR3 region is CASSRAGGLTGELFF. The CDR3 DNA sequence: TGTGCCAGCAGTCGGGCAGGGGGTTTGACCGGGGAGCTGTTTTTT.

The V and J genes are TRBV2 and TRBJ1-5; tentatively, D is TRBD1 (5 bases). The CDR3 runs 13 residues. Trimming pared 8 bases from V and 1 base from J, leaving 9 bases between. The germline CDR1 and CDR2 sequences are SNHLY and FYNNEI. The CDR3 bases are TGTGCCAGCTGGGCAGGGAGCAATCAGCCCCAGCATTTT. Protein sequence: CASWAGSNQPQHF.

The gene calls are TRBV27 and TRBJ1-5, with D tentatively TRBD1 (6 bases). Trimming removed 5 bases from V and 4 bases from J, with 12 bases in between. From germline, CDR1 is MNHEY and CDR2 SMNVEV (reference sequence). The CDR3 covers 14 residues. In nucleotides, the CDR3 is TGTGCCAGCAGTCAACAGGGAGATAATCAGCCCCAGCATTTT. Its translation is CASSQQGDNQPQHF.

V gene TRBV6-6 combines with J gene TRBJ1-5, with D possibly TRBD1 on 6 matching bases. V shed 7 bases and J shed 1 base, with 14 bases lying between them. Germline lookup yields CDR1 MNHNY and CDR2 SVGAGI (reference sequence). The CDR3 contains 15 residues. CDR3 amino acids: CASIGQTLSNQPQHF. The DNA of the CDR3 is TGTGCCAGCATTGGACAGACCCTCAGCAATCAGCCCCAGCATTTT.

The gene calls are TRBV4-3 and TRBJ2-1; possible D gene TRBD1, 6 bases. V was trimmed by 1 base and J by 2 bases, leaving 12 bases between them. In germline, CDR1 is LGHNA, CDR2 YSLEER. There are 16 residues in the CDR3. The DNA for the CDR3 is TGCGCCAGCAGCCAAGGAACAGGGTGGACCTACAATGAGCAGTTCTTC. This codes for CASSQGTGWTYNEQFF.

The V call is TRBV5-6, the J call TRBJ1-6, with TRBD1 identical over 7 bases. J lost 6 bases, V lost 0 bases, and 3 bases had no gene match. The length of the CDR3 is 15 residues. The germline V gene has CDR1 SGHDT and CDR2 YYEEEE. CDR3 in amino acids: CASSLGQGLNSPLHF. In nucleotides, the CDR3 is TGTGCCAGCAGCTTGGGACAGGGTCTTAATTCACCCCTCCACTTT. The whole variable domain, filled in from reference TRBV5-6 and TRBJ1-6, reads DAGVTQSPTHLIKTRGQQVTLRCSPKSGHDTVSWYQQALGQGPQFIFQYYEEEERQRGNFPDRFSGHQFPNYSSELNVNALLLGDSALYLCASSLGQGLNSPLHFGNGTRLTVT.

The rearrangement joins TRBV5-1 to TRBJ1-2; D gene unclear. The CDR3 loop spans 17 amino acids. Germline lookup yields CDR1 SGHRS and CDR2 YFSETQ. V lost 3 bases and J lost 5, with 23 bases in between. The CDR3 region has the DNA TGCGCCAGCAGCTCTGACCGAGGGCTAAGGTCGGGATATGGCTACACCTTC. Translation: CASSSDRGLRSGYGYTF. The whole variable domain, remainder taken from reference TRBV5-1 and TRBJ1-2, is KAGVTQTPRYLIKTRGQQVTLSCSPISGHRSVSWYQQTPGQGLQFLFEYFSETQRNKGNFPGRFSGRQFSNSRSEMNVSTLELGDSALYLCASSSDRGLRSGYGYTFGSGTRLTVV.

V gene TRBV4-2 combines with J gene TRBJ1-2; 10 nucleotides agree with TRBD1. This CDR3 has 16 residues. V lost 1 base and J lost 3; bases outside the gene matches: 5. The germline CDR1 and CDR2 sequences are LGHNA and YNFKEQ. DNA of the CDR3: TGTGCCAGCAGCCAAGTTTCGGGACAGGGGTACTATGGCTACACCTTC. It translates to CASSQVSGQGYYGYTF.

The genes are TRBV4-3 and TRBJ2-3; the match to TRBD2 covers 12 bases. The germline V gene has CDR1 LGHNA and CDR2 YSLEER. V trimming: 1 base; J trimming: 4 bases; junction bases outside the gene matches: 6. This CDR3 has 17 amino acids. CDR3 nucleotide sequence: TGCGCCAGCAGCCAAGCCGGGCTAGCGGGGGGGGCAGATACGCAGTATTTT. It specifies CASSQAGLAGGADTQYF.

The J gene is TRBJ1-5, the V gene TRBV28; TRBD1 might be the D (6 bases). Looked up from germline, CDR1 is MDHEN and CDR2 is SYDVKM. Trimming took off 5 bases at V and 0 bases at J, with 17 bases between the two ends. The CDR3 is 17 amino acids. CDR3 sequence reads: CASSLPGHRYSNQPQHF. The CDR3 nucleotides read TGTGCCAGCAGTCTACCGGGACACCGATATAGCAATCAGCCCCAGCATTTT. Full variable domain (rest looked up from reference TRBV28 and TRBJ1-5): DVKVTQSSRYLVKRTGEKVFLECVQDMDHENMFWYRQDPGLGLRLIYFSYDVKMKEKGDIPEGYSVSREKKERFSLILESASTNQTSMYLCASSLPGHRYSNQPQHFGDGTRLSIL.

This chain uses TRBV14 with TRBJ1-1; possible D gene TRBD1, 5 bases. Germline CDR1 reads SGHDN; CDR2 reads FVKESK. The CDR3 runs 14 residues. V lost 1 base and J lost 4, with 10 bases in between. CDR3 sequence: CASSQVGVGTEAFF. The CDR3 bases are TGTGCCAGCAGCCAAGTAGGGGTGGGCACTGAAGCTTTCTTT.

The chain is built from TRBV19 and TRBJ1-1, with D perhaps matching TRBD1 (5 bases). The CDR3 sequence is 14 residues long. Deletions cut 7 bases from V and 0 bases from J, with 12 bases between. CDR1 and CDR2 (germline): LNHDA, SQIVND (reference sequence). For the CDR3, the DNA is TGTGCCAGTACCCCAGGGTTCATGAACACTGAAGCTTTCTTT. It is translated as CASTPGFMNTEAFF.

The rearrangement joins TRBV28 to TRBJ2-5; weak D call: TRBD2 (6 bases). Germline V gene sequence: CDR1 MDHEN, CDR2 SYDVKM. The length of the CDR3 is 14 residues. Trimming cost V 5 bases and J 5 bases, with 15 bases left between them. The CDR3 region is CASSAPGLAETQYF. DNA of the CDR3: TGTGCCAGCAGTGCCCCGGGACTGGCGGAGACCCAGTACTTC.

The chain has TRBV11-2 and TRBJ1-2; D unresolved. Germline lookup yields CDR1 SGHAT and CDR2 FQNNGV. CDR3 length equals 16 residues. Trimming took off 5 bases at V and 1 base at J, with 17 bases between the two ends. CDR3 nucleotide sequence: TGTGCCAGCAGCCTAAGCGGGAGAACGATTAACTATGGCTACACCTTC. Residues: CASSLSGRTINYGYTF.

This rearrangement joins TRBV6-1 to TRBJ1-5; D remains unclear. CDR1 and CDR2 from the germline V gene are MNHNS and SASEGT. This CDR3 has 13 amino acids. V lost 6 bases and J 6 bases, leaving 12 bases between the germline ends. In DNA, the CDR3 is TGTGCCAGCAGAGACGTTAGCGTTCAGCCCCAGCATTTT. Translated: CASRDVSVQPQHF.